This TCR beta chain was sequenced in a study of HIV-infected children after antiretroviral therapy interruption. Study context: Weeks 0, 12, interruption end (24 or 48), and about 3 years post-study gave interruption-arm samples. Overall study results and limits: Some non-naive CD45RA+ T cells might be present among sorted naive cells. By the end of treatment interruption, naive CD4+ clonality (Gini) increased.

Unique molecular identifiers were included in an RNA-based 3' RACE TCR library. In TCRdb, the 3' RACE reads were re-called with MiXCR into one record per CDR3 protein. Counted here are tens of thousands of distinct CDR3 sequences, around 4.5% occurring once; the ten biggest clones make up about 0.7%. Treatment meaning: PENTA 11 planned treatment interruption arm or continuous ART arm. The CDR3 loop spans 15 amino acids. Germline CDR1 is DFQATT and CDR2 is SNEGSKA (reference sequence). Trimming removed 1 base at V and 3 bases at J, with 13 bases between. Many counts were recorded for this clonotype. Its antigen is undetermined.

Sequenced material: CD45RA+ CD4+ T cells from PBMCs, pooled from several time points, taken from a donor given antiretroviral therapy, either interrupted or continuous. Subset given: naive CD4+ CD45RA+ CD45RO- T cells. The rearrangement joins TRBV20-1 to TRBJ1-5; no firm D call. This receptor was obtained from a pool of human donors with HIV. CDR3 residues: CSARAMTQANQPQHF. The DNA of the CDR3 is TGCAGTGCTAGAGCAATGACGCAGGCCAATCAGCCCCAGCATTTT.